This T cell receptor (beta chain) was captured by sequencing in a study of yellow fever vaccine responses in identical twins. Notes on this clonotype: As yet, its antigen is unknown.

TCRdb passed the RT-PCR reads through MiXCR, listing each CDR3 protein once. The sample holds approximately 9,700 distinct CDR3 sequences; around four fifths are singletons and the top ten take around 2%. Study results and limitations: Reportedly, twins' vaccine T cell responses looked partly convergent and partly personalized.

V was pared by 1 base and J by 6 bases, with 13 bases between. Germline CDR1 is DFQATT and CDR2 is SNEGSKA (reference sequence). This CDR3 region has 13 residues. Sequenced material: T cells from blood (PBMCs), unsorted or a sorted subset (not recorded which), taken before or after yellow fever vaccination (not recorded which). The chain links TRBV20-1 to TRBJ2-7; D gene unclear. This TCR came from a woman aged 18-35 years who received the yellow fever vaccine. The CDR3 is CSARAGSFGEQYV. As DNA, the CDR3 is TGCAGTGCTAGAGCGGGCAGTTTCGGCGAGCAGTACGTC.